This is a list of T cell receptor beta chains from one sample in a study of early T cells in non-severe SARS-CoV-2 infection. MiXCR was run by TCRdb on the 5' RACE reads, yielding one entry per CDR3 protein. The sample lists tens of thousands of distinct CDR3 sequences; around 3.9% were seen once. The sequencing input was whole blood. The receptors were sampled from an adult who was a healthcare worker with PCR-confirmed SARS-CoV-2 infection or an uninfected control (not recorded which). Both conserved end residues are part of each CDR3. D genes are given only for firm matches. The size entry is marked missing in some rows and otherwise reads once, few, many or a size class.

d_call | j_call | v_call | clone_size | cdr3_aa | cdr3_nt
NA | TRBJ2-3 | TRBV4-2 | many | CASSQDQLGPDSTDTQYF | TGTGCCAGCAGCCAAGACCAACTTGGACCAGATAGCACAGATACGCAGTATTTT
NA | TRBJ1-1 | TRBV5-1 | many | CASSLLEGTEAFF | TGCGCCAGCAGCTTGTTGGAGGGCACTGAAGCTTTCTTT
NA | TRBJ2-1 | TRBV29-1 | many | CSVGGGNEFF | NA
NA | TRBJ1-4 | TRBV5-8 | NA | CASSFGRAPANEKLFF | TGTGCCAGCAGCTTCGGCAGGGCTCCGGCTAATGAAAAACTGTTTTTT
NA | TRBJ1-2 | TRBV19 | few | CASSTPTTDRYGYTF | TGTGCCAGTAGTACCCCAACGACAGATCGATATGGCTACACCTTC
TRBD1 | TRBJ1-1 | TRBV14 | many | CASSQDEGAGTEAFF | TGTGCCAGCAGCCAAGATGAGGGGGCAGGCACTGAAGCTTTCTTT
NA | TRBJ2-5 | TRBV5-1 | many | CASSLGETTQETQYF | TGCGCCAGCAGCTTGGGAGAAACAACTCAAGAGACCCAGTACTTC
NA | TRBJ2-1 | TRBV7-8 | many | CASSASSSSYNEQFF | TGTGCCAGCAGCGCCAGCTCGAGCTCCTACAATGAGCAGTTCTTC
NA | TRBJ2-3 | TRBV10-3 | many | CAIREGNIAGDTQYF | TGTGCCATCAGGGAGGGGAACATAGCAGGAGATACGCAGTATTTT
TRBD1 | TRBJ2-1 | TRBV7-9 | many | CASSSYRDRGEQFF | TGTGCCAGCAGCTCCTACCGGGACAGGGGCGAGCAGTTCTTC
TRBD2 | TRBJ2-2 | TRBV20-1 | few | CSATPSGTGELFF | TGCAGTGCTACGCCTAGCGGCACCGGGGAGCTGTTTTTT
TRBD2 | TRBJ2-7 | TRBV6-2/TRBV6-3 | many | CASSSPGGRNEQYF | TGTGCCAGCAGTTCTCCGGGAGGGCGGAACGAGCAGTACTTC
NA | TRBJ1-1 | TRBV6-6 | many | CASSYVGRTEAFF | TGTGCCAGCAGTTACGTGGGTAGGACTGAAGCTTTCTTT
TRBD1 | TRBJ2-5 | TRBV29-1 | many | CSVEEDRGQTQYF | TGCAGCGTTGAGGAGGACAGGGGGCAGACCCAGTACTTC
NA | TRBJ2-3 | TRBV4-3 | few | CASSQDPPGEADTQYF | TGCGCCAGCAGCCAAGATCCCCCGGGAGAGGCGGATACGCAGTATTTT
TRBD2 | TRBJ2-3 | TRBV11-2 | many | CASSAYEAGVRDTQYF | TGTGCCAGCAGCGCATACGAAGCGGGAGTCAGAGATACGCAGTATTTT
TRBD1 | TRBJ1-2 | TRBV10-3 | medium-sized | CAIRETGNYGYTF | TGTGCCATCCGAGAGACAGGGAACTATGGCTACACCTTC
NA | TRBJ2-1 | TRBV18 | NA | CASSPFKGVSYNEQFF | TGTGCCAGCTCACCTTTCAAAGGGGTCTCCTACAATGAGCAGTTCTTC
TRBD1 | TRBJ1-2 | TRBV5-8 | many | CASSLLGSGGYGYTF | TGTGCCAGCAGCTTGCTTGGCTCAGGGGGCTATGGCTACACCTTC
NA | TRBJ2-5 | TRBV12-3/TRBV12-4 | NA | CASRLGRHETQYF | TGTGCCAGCAGGCTGGGGCGGCACGAGACCCAGTACTTC
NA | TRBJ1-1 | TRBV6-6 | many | CASSPGPQMSTEAFF | TGTGCCAGCAGTCCGGGACCTCAAATGAGCACTGAAGCTTTCTTT
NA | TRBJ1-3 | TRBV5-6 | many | CASSLDQNSGNTIYF | TGTGCCAGCAGCTTGGATCAGAACTCTGGAAACACCATATATTTT
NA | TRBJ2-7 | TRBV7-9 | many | CASSLDQTGSYEQYF | TGTGCCAGCAGCTTAGACCAGACGGGGAGCTACGAGCAGTACTTC
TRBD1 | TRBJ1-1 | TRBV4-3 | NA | CASSQNQGVVNTEAFF | TGCGCCAGCAGCCAAAACCAGGGGGTCGTGAACACTGAAGCTTTCTTT
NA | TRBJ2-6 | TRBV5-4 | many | CASSFEFSGANVLTF | TGTGCCAGCAGCTTTGAGTTCTCTGGGGCCAACGTCCTGACTTTC